A single sample is the source of the 30 T cell receptor beta chains below, sequenced in a study of cytomegalovirus exposure and HLA in healthy donors. PCR amplification relied on 60 Vbeta primers (plus 13 Jbeta primers). The protocol was immunoSEQ multiplex PCR, while the TCRdb copy is restricted to in-frame clones and leaves out a portion. The sample lists approximately 150,000 clones, about 80% occurring once. The sample was PBMCs. The source is a woman in her forties in good health and CMV-seronegative.

The DNA of the CDR3 is TGTGCCAGCAGCTTAGCCCTAACAGATGATACGCAGTATTTT. Translating gives CASSLALTDDTQYF. This chain connects TRBV7-8 to TRBJ2-3; D gene ambiguous. Germline V gene lookup returns CDR1 SGHVS and CDR2 FQNEAQ. The V and J ends lost 0 bases and 6 bases respectively, with 10 bases between them. The CDR3 contains 14 residues.

The chain is built from TRBV7-2 and TRBJ2-3; the D is unclear. V was pared by 6 bases and J by 0 bases, with 16 bases between. The CDR3 runs 16 residues. Germline CDR1 is SGHTA and CDR2 is FQGNSA. The CDR3 DNA reads TGTGCCAGCAGACTCCAGCGCCGCACTAGCACAGATACGCAGTATTTT. Residues: CASRLQRRTSTDTQYF.

The chain carries TRBV29-1 and TRBJ2-7, with D possibly being TRBD1 (5 bases). Germline lookup yields CDR1 SQVTM and CDR2 ANQGSEA. V gave up 6 bases and J gave up 4 bases, with 13 bases separating them. CDR3 length equals 12 residues. CDR3 in amino acids: CSVGHLGYEQYF. Written as DNA, the CDR3 is TGCAGCGTCGGACATCTAGGATACGAGCAGTACTTC.

The chain employs TRBV4-2 and TRBJ2-1; 8 nucleotides match TRBD2. V gave up 1 base and J gave up 3 bases; unmatched junction bases: 2. Germline V lookup: CDR1 LGHNA, CDR2 YNFKEQ. The CDR3 has 15 residues. The CDR3 DNA is TGTGCCAGCAGCCAAGCGGGGGGGGTCTACAATGAGCAGTTCTTC. Translation: CASSQAGGVYNEQFF.

V and J are TRBV7-3 and TRBJ2-5, with 11 bases aligning to TRBD1. The DNA end is a closer match to TRBJ2-7, so the J assignment may be wrong. CDR3 length equals 15 residues. Germline assignment: CDR1 SGHTA and CDR2 FQGTGA. The CDR3 spells CASSLTGQGAYEQYF. The CDR3 DNA is TGTGCCAGCAGCTTAACCGGACAGGGGGCTTACGAGCAGTACTTC.

This clone came up a few times. This chain connects TRBV29-1 to TRBJ1-2; D is possibly TRBD1 (5 bases). The length of the CDR3 is 16 residues. Germline values: CDR1 SQVTM, CDR2 ANQGSEA. Trimming removed 4 bases from V and 4 bases from J, with 22 bases in between. In DNA, the CDR3 is TGCAGCGTTGGGGTTCCCCCGAACCAGGGAGGCTATGGCTACACCTTC. It encodes CSVGVPPNQGGYGYTF.

This clone has just a few counts. CDR3 in amino acids: CASSMSAGGWFF. Written as DNA, the CDR3 is TGTGCCAGTAGTATGAGTGCGGGAGGGTGGTTCTTC. V and J are TRBV19 and TRBJ2-1, with TRBD2 matching over 9 bases. With V trimmed by 3 bases and J by 15 bases, 6 bases remained unmatched. The CDR3 spans 12 residues. The germline gives CDR1 LNHDA, CDR2 SQIVND (reference sequence).

V and J are TRBV27 and TRBJ2-2; D may be TRBD2 (7 bases). CDR3 size: 18 residues. CDR1 is MNHEY, CDR2 SMNVEV, per germline (reference sequence). V lost 1 base and J 5 bases, leaving 20 bases between the germline ends. The CDR3 region is CASSLFLRVGGRTGELFF. In nucleotides, the CDR3 is TGTGCCAGCAGTTTATTTTTGCGGGTCGGGGGGCGAACCGGGGAGCTGTTTTTT.

The gene calls are TRBV13 and TRBJ1-4; 8 bases match TRBD1. Unmatched junction bases numbered 7, after V lost 5 bases and J lost 5 bases. The length of the CDR3 is 15 residues. Germline V lookup: CDR1 PRHDT, CDR2 FYEKMQ (reference sequence). The CDR3 sequence: CASSRRTGRNEKLFF. The CDR3 coding sequence is TGTGCCAGCAGCCGGCGGACAGGGCGAAATGAAAAACTGTTTTTT.

The chain combines TRBV5-4 with TRBJ2-1, with 10 bases matching TRBD1. V was clipped by 10 bases and J by 9 bases; unmatched bases: 10. In germline, CDR1 is SGHNT, CDR2 YYREEE (reference sequence). The CDR3 is made up of 13 amino acids. Here the CDR3 reads CAYTGQGSGEQFF. The CDR3 DNA follows: TGTGCCTACACGGGACAGGGGAGTGGTGAGCAGTTCTTC.

As to this clone: The junction and the germline gene differ at one end; a read error may be behind it. The gene calls are TRBV19 and TRBJ2-6; TRBD2 might be the D (6 bases). The CDR3 spans 16 residues. Germline values: CDR1 LNHDA, CDR2 SQIVND (reference sequence). The CDR3 region is CASSINSGSGANGLTF. The CDR3 DNA reads TGTGCCAGTAGTATAAACAGCGGGTCTGGGGCCAACGGCCTGACTTTC.

The rearrangement links TRBV7-3 to TRBJ2-2; D is unclear. CDR1 and CDR2 (germline): SGHTA, FQGTGA. The CDR3 extends over 12 amino acids. The V and J ends lost 1 base and 6 bases respectively, with 3 bases between them. In DNA, the CDR3 is TGTGCCAGCAGCTTAAGAGCCGGGGAGCTGTTTTTT. As protein: CASSLRAGELFF. The entire variable domain, with the rest obtained from reference TRBV7-3 and TRBJ2-2, is as follows: GAGVSQTPSNKVTEKGKYVELRCDPISGHTALYWYRQSLGQGPEFLIYFQGTGAADDSGLPNDRFFAVRPEGSVSTLKIQRTERGDSAVYLCASSLRAGELFFGEGSRLTVL.

This clone was detected only a few times. V is TRBV7-2 and J is TRBJ2-7; 16 positions agree with TRBD2. The CDR3 is 17 amino acids. The V and J ends lost 5 bases and 3 bases, in that order; junction bases with no gene match: 7. Germline values: CDR1 SGHTA, CDR2 FQGNSA. This chain's CDR3 is CASSPRGTSGGGYEQYF. The CDR3 bases are TGTGCCAGCAGCCCACGTGGGACTAGCGGGGGGGGCTACGAGCAGTACTTC.

This rearrangement joins TRBV7-9 to TRBJ1-5; 11 bases agree with TRBD1. The length of the CDR3 is 17 residues. Germline V gives CDR1 SEHNR, CDR2 FQNEAQ (reference sequence). V lost 5 bases to trimming and J lost 4 bases; unmatched junction nucleotides: 10. The CDR3 sequence is CASSDGTGGSGNQPQHF. Here the CDR3 DNA reads TGTGCCAGCAGCGACGGGACAGGGGGTTCTGGGAATCAGCCCCAGCATTTT.

This chain joins TRBV5-1 and TRBJ2-7; a weak D match, TRBD2 (7 bases). V gave up 1 base and J gave up 2 bases, with 13 bases separating them. CDR3 length: 15 amino acids. Per germline, CDR1 SGHRS and CDR2 YFSETQ. DNA of the CDR3: TGCGCCAGCAGCTTGAATGGCGGGGGCACCTACGAGCAGTACTTC. Its translation: CASSLNGGGTYEQYF.

The rearrangement uses TRBV28 and TRBJ2-7; 7 bases match TRBD2. Germline CDR1 and CDR2: MDHEN and SYDVKM. V was clipped by 4 bases and J by 4 bases; unmatched bases: 13. CDR3 size: 16 residues. The CDR3 is CASSSRDGAGPYEQYF. The CDR3 DNA is TGTGCCAGCAGTTCGCGGGATGGAGCGGGACCATACGAGCAGTACTTC. Variable domain in full (rest from reference TRBV28 and TRBJ2-7): DVKVTQSSRYLVKRTGEKVFLECVQDMDHENMFWYRQDPGLGLRLIYFSYDVKMKEKGDIPEGYSVSREKKERFSLILESASTNQTSMYLCASSSRDGAGPYEQYFGPGTRLTVT.

The chain has TRBV10-3 and TRBJ2-5; D might be TRBD1 (6 bases). The ends were cut back, 2 bases at V and 4 bases at J, with 11 bases in the middle. From germline, CDR1 is ENHRY and CDR2 SYGVKD. This CDR3 region has 14 residues. Written as DNA, the CDR3 is TGTGCCATCAGTGAGGGGTTAGGGGGAGAGACCCAGTACTTC. Protein: CAISEGLGGETQYF.

This chain joins TRBV19 and TRBJ2-7; D call uncertain. The CDR3 spans 13 residues. From germline, CDR1 is LNHDA and CDR2 SQIVND (reference sequence). Trimming took 0 bases from V and 6 from J, leaving 9 bases between them. This CDR3 reads CASSIDHWSEQYF. As DNA, the CDR3 is TGTGCCAGTAGTATAGATCATTGGAGCGAGCAGTACTTC.

The V gene is TRBV7-2, the J gene TRBJ2-6; D possibly corresponds to TRBD2 (6 bases). This CDR3 is 17 amino acids long. V was trimmed by 2 bases and J by 2 bases, leaving 13 bases between them. The germline gives CDR1 SGHTA, CDR2 FQGNSA. The CDR3 sequence is CASSLSLGGAGANVLTF. CDR3 DNA: TGTGCCAGCAGCTTAAGTTTGGGGGGAGCTGGGGCCAACGTCCTGACTTTC.

This chain links TRBV28 with TRBJ1-5; 8 nucleotides align to TRBD1. CDR3 size: 14 residues. Trimming at V came to 2 bases and at J to 7 bases, leaving 4 bases not matched to a gene. Germline V gene lookup returns CDR1 MDHEN and CDR2 SYDVKM. CDR3 region: CASSLEAGGQPQHF. The CDR3 DNA sequence: TGTGCCAGCAGTTTAGAGGCAGGGGGCCAGCCCCAGCATTTT.

The J gene is TRBJ2-2, the V gene TRBV29-1; a possible D gene is TRBD1 (5 bases). The CDR3 consists of 14 residues. The germline gives CDR1 SQVTM, CDR2 ANQGSEA. V was clipped by 4 bases and J by 5 bases, with 14 bases between them. The CDR3 coding sequence is TGCAGCGTTGCCGTCGACAGCCAAACCGGGGAGCTGTTTTTT. Translated, it gives CSVAVDSQTGELFF.

The J gene is TRBJ2-5, the V gene TRBV5-5; the D gene is possibly TRBD2 (7 bases). The CDR3 extends over 15 amino acids. Germline CDR1 and CDR2: SGHKS and YYEKEE (reference sequence). Deletions cut 3 bases from V and 4 bases from J, with 16 bases between. The CDR3 sequence: CASSYDTGGRETQYF. The CDR3, as DNA: TGTGCCAGCAGCTACGATACGGGGGGCAGAGAGACCCAGTACTTC.

The rearrangement uses TRBV29-1 and TRBJ1-3; 7 positions agree with TRBD1. This CDR3 has 14 amino acids. Per the germline V gene, CDR1 is SQVTM and CDR2 is ANQGSEA. The trim removed 2 bases at V and 2 bases at J, leaving 3 bases unmatched. CDR3 bases: TGCAGCGTTGAAAAGGGGGCTGCTGGAAACACCATATATTTT. It yields the protein CSVEKGAAGNTIYF.

This clone was recorded a few times. J is TRBJ2-5 and V is TRBV9; 8 bases line up with TRBD2. CDR1 and CDR2 from the germline V gene are SGDLS and YYNGEE. CDR3 size: 17 residues. V dropped 0 bases and J dropped 3; count of bases not matched to a gene: 10. For the CDR3, the DNA is TGTGCCAGCAGCGTAGCAGGAACGGTTAGCGGGGAAGAGACCCAGTACTTC. Translating it yields CASSVAGTVSGEETQYF.

Comment on this clone: One end of the junction does not line up with germline, which may come from a read error. The same CDR3 can be traced to other DNA sequences in this sample. The rearrangement links TRBV19 to TRBJ2-7; TRBD1 aligns across 10 bases. Germline V gives CDR1 LNHDA, CDR2 SQIVND (reference sequence). The CDR3 sequence is 16 residues long. For the CDR3, the DNA is TGCGCCAGTAGTGCTAGATCCGGGACAGGGGCCTACGAGCAGTACTTC. Protein: CASSARSGTGAYEQYF. Full variable domain (remainder filled in from reference TRBV19 and TRBJ2-7): DGGITQSPKYLFRKEGQNVTLSCEQNLNHDAMYWYRQDPGQGLRLIYYSQIVNDFQKGDIAEGYSVSREKKESFPLTVTSAQKNPTAFYLCASSARSGTGAYEQYFGPGTRLTVT.

The chain employs TRBV7-9 and TRBJ2-7, with D tentatively TRBD2 (6 bases). V lost 2 bases and J lost 12, with 17 bases in between. The CDR3 is 13 residues long. Germline V CDR1 and CDR2: SEHNR, FQNEAQ (reference sequence). The CDR3 region is CASSLSTAGYGYF. The CDR3, as DNA: TGTGCCAGCAGCTTAAGTACGGCGGGATACGGGTACTTC.

The V gene is TRBV7-2, the J gene TRBJ1-1; D perhaps matches TRBD1 (5 bases). The CDR3 loop spans 14 amino acids. Germline V CDR1 and CDR2: SGHTA, FQGNSA. Trimming left V 7 bases short and J 4 bases short, with 16 bases between. The CDR3 spells CASTSRGLFTEAFF. The CDR3, as DNA: TGTGCCAGCACCTCGCGGGGCCTGTTCACTGAAGCTTTCTTT.

V gene TRBV9 combines with J gene TRBJ1-1; a possible D gene is TRBD1 (5 bases). The CDR3 covers 14 residues. Per the germline V gene, CDR1 is SGDLS and CDR2 is YYNGEE. V was trimmed by 3 bases and J by 4 bases, leaving 13 bases between them. CDR3 protein: CASSEAGLTTEAFF. In DNA, the CDR3 is TGTGCCAGCAGCGAAGCAGGGCTTACCACTGAAGCTTTCTTT.

V usage is TRBV7-8 and J usage is TRBJ2-1; no definite D call. This CDR3 is built from 15 residues. Germline CDR1 SGHVS, CDR2 FQNEAQ. The V gene lost 2 bases and the J gene lost 3 bases, with 11 bases spanning the gap. CDR3 residues: CASSLRFNNYNEQFF. The CDR3 nucleotides read TGTGCCAGCAGCTTAAGATTTAACAACTACAATGAGCAGTTCTTC.

The chain combines TRBV5-4 with TRBJ1-3, with a tentative D call TRBD1 (6 bases). Trimming removed 5 bases at V and 0 bases at J, with 12 bases between. Germline values: CDR1 SGHNT, CDR2 YYREEE (reference sequence). The CDR3 sequence is 15 residues long. In DNA, the CDR3 is TGTGCCAGCAGTCGGGACACTAACTCTGGAAACACCATATATTTT. Its protein is CASSRDTNSGNTIYF.